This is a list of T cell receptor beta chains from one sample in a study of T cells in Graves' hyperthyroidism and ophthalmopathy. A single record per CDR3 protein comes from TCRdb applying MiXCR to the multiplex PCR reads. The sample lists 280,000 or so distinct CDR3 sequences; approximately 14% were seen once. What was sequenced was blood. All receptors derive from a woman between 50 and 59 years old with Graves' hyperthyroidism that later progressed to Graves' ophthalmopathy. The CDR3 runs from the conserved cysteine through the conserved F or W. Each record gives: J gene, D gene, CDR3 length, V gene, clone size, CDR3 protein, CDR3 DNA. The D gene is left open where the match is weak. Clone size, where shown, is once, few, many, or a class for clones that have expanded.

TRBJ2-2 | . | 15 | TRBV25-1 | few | CASSELQGNTGELFF | TGTGCCAGCAGTGAACTACAGGGGAACACCGGGGAGCTGTTTTTT
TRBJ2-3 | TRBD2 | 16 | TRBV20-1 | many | CSAVTFAGVGTDTQYF | TGCAGTGCCGTGACCTTCGCGGGAGTCGGTACAGATACGCAGTATTTT
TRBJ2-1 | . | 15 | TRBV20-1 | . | CSAQEPGQGNDEQFF | TGCAGTGCCCAGGAACCGGGGCAGGGGAACGATGAGCAGTTCTTC
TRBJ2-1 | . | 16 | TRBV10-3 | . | CAISESGARVGNEQFF | TGTGCCATCAGTGAGTCGGGAGCGAGAGTTGGTAATGAGCAGTTCTTC
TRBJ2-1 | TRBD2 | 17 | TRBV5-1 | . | CASSLGGLAGVYNEQFF | TGCGCCAGCAGCTTGGGGGGACTAGCGGGAGTGTACAATGAGCAGTTCTTC
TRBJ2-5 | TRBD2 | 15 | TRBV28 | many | CASSTGLAGAQTQYF | TGTGCCAGCAGTACCGGACTAGCGGGAGCCCAGACCCAGTACTTC
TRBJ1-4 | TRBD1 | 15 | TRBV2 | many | CASSFDRGEQEKLFF | TGTGCCAGCAGTTTCGACAGGGGAGAACAAGAAAAACTGTTTTTT
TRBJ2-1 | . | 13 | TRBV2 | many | CASIKEDGLEQFF | TGTGCCAGCATCAAAGAGGACGGACTTGAGCAGTTCTTC
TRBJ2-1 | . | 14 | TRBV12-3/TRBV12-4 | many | CASSQTGPHYEQFF | TGTGCCAGCAGTCAAACGGGACCGCACTATGAGCAGTTCTTC
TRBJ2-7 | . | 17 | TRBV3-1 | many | CASSQDEGFSSSYEQYF | TGTGCCAGCAGCCAAGATGAGGGCTTTTCGAGCTCCTACGAGCAGTACTTC
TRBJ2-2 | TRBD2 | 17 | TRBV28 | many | CASSFSPRGGGGGELFF | TGTGCCAGCAGTTTCTCCCCGCGGGGAGGCGGGGGCGGGGAGCTGTTTTTT
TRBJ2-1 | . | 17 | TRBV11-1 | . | CASSPSSAGSGYNEQFF | TGTGCCAGCAGCCCCTCCTCTGCGGGAAGTGGGTACAATGAGCAGTTCTTC
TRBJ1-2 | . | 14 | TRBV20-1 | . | CSAMRQQANYGYTF | TGCAGTGCTATGAGACAGCAAGCTAACTATGGCTACACCTTC
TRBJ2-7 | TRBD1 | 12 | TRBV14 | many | CASSPTGGGQYF | TGTGCCAGCAGCCCAACAGGGGGCGGGCAGTACTTC
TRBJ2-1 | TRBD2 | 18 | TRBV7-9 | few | CASSSPDSGRGSYNEQFF | TGTGCCAGCAGCTCACCGGATAGCGGGAGGGGCTCCTACAATGAGCAGTTCTTC
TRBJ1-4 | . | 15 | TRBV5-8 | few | CASTPSRQANEKLFF | TGTGCCAGCACCCCCTCGAGACAGGCTAATGAAAAACTGTTTTTT
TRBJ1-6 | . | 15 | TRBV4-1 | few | CASSQPVFRRSPLHF | TGCGCCAGCAGCCAACCCGTTTTCCGTCGGTCACCCCTCCACTTT
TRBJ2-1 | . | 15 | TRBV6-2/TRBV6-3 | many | CASSSARGGTNEQFF | TGTGCCAGCAGTTCTGCTAGAGGGGGTACAAATGAGCAGTTCTTC
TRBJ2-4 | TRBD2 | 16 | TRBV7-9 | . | CASSGGSGTTKNIQYF | TGTGCCAGCAGCGGGGGGAGCGGGACGACCAAAAACATTCAGTACTTC
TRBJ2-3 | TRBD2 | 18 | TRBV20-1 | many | CSAAGTSGMRGLTDTQYF | TGCAGTGCAGCCGGGACTAGCGGGATGAGGGGCCTCACAGATACGCAGTATTTT